The 9 T cell receptor beta chains presented below share a single source sample, sequenced in a study of shared clonotypes between healthy human individuals. Profiling relied on immunoSEQ multiplex PCR, and the TCRdb table lists in-frame clones only, not all of them. The table has about 510,000 clones, roughly 78% seen once. The sequenced material came from PBMCs. The receptors derive from a woman aged 40 to 50 in good health. Some clones in this sample may be carry-over from other donors' samples.

CDR3 loop: CASSLMNRVFDTQYF. CDR3 nucleotide sequence: TGTGCCAGCAGTTTAATGAACAGGGTATTCGATACGCAGTATTTT. The V gene is TRBV28, the J gene TRBJ2-3, with D maybe TRBD1 (6 bases). This CDR3 has 15 residues. Between the trimmed V and J ends, which lost 2 bases and 6 bases, there was a span of 15 bases. CDR1 is MDHEN and CDR2 is SYDVKM in the germline V gene.

V gene TRBV7-3 combines with J gene TRBJ2-2, with TRBD2 matching 13 bases. Unmatched junction bases numbered 6, after V lost 2 bases and J lost 6 bases. Germline V gene lookup returns CDR1 SGHTA and CDR2 FQGTGA. The CDR3 extends over 17 amino acids. This chain's CDR3 is CASSLSGTSGKAGELFF. The CDR3 bases are TGTGCCAGCAGCTTATCAGGGACTAGCGGGAAGGCCGGGGAGCTGTTTTTT.

The chain links TRBV4-2 to TRBJ1-4; D is undetermined. The CDR3 spans 16 residues. V was shortened by 4 bases and J by 0 bases, with 12 bases between the two germline ends. Germline V gives CDR1 LGHNA, CDR2 YNFKEQ. In nucleotides, the CDR3 is TGTGCCAGCAGCCGCCAGGCGGGTGCAACTAATGAAAAACTGTTTTTT. It is translated as CASSRQAGATNEKLFF.

The chain joins TRBV5-1 to TRBJ2-7, with D unclear. The CDR3 is made up of 14 amino acids. Per germline, CDR1 SGHRS and CDR2 YFSETQ. V gave up 9 bases and J gave up 0 bases, with 16 bases separating them. Here the CDR3 reads CATRLSRNSYEQYF. The CDR3 bases are TGCGCCACCAGACTTAGCAGAAACTCCTACGAGCAGTACTTC.

The V gene is TRBV28, the J gene TRBJ2-5; D is possibly TRBD1 (5 bases). The CDR3 runs to 16 residues. V was cut by 6 bases and J by 4 bases, with 21 bases left in between. Per the germline V gene, CDR1 is MDHEN and CDR2 is SYDVKM. CDR3 sequence reads: CASSRTAGGAPETQYF. The CDR3 DNA reads TGTGCCAGCAGCCGGACCGCAGGTGGGGCCCCAGAGACCCAGTACTTC.

This chain uses TRBV7-6 with TRBJ2-7; D not resolved. The germline V gene encodes CDR1 SGHVS and CDR2 FNYEAQ. The CDR3 has 14 residues. Trimming shortened V by 2 bases and J by 1 base, and 9 bases separated the two germline ends. The CDR3 spells CASSLKVGSYEQYF. The CDR3 DNA sequence: TGTGCCAGCAGCTTAAAAGTTGGATCCTACGAGCAGTACTTC.

The chain uses TRBV7-9 and TRBJ2-3; the match to TRBD1 covers 7 bases. Germline CDR1 and CDR2: SEHNR and FQNEAQ (reference sequence). CDR3 length equals 15 residues. With V trimmed by 5 bases and J by 2 bases, 7 bases remained unmatched. CDR3 coding DNA: TGTGCCAGCAGCCGCCAAGGACAGGACACAGATACGCAGTATTTT. Translation gives CASSRQGQDTDTQYF.

This CDR3 reads CATGQGRDLTQYF. CDR3 DNA: TGTGCCACCGGACAGGGGCGGGATTTGACCCAGTACTTC. The chain recombines TRBV19 with TRBJ2-5; 9 positions match TRBD1. Germline assignment: CDR1 LNHDA and CDR2 SQIVND (reference sequence). The CDR3 covers 13 residues. J was trimmed by 7 bases and V by 10 bases; bases with no gene match: 10.

This clone was seen a handful of times. This chain connects TRBV7-2 to TRBJ1-1; D gene uncertain. V lost 6 bases and J 11 bases, leaving 16 bases between the germline ends. The CDR3 spans 12 residues. Germline CDR1 reads SGHTA; CDR2 reads FQGNSA. CDR3 DNA: TGTGCCAGCAGGACTACGGGTCTTGGGGCTTTCTTT. This codes for CASRTTGLGAFF. Combining the CDR3 with reference TRBV7-2 and TRBJ1-1 gives the whole variable domain GAGVSQSPSNKVTEKGKDVELRCDPISGHTALYWYRQSLGQGLEFLIYFQGNSAPDKSGLPSDRFSAERTGGSVSTLTIQRTQQEDSAVYLCASRTTGLGAFFGQGTRLTVV.